A selection of T cell receptor beta chains follows, all from one sample in a study of T cells after yellow fever vaccination. TCRdb called the 5' RACE reads again in MiXCR, with one record for every CDR3 protein. The table includes about 99,000 distinct CDR3 sequences, 4.5% to 6% detected once. Material: CD8+ T cells sorted from PBMCs, obtained 10 days after the yellow fever booster vaccination. The receptors were gathered from a man aged 18 to 35 who received the YFV17D yellow fever vaccine. Both conserved end residues are part of each CDR3. A D gene is named only where the DNA matches it firmly. Clone size is not always given. Where it is, it says once, few, many or a class for expanded clones.

cdr3_nt	cdr3_aa	v_call	clone_size	j_call	d_call
TGTGCCAGCAGCCAAGGCGCCGGGACAGGAACTTCTTGGGGCTACACCTTC	CASSQGAGTGTSWGYTF	TRBV3-1	few	TRBJ1-2	TRBD1
TGTGCCAGCAGCGTAGAGACGAGCCCTGCTGAGACCCAGTACTTC	CASSVETSPAETQYF	TRBV9	few	TRBJ2-5	NA
TGCGCCAGCAGGCCCCTTCCCTTCGGGTACAATGAGCAGTTCTTC	CASRPLPFGYNEQFF	TRBV5-1	NA	TRBJ2-1	NA
TGTGCCACCAGCGGGGGGGTAATATCCGCCAAAAACATTCAGTACTTC	CATSGGVISAKNIQYF	TRBV15	many	TRBJ2-4	TRBD2
TGTGCCAGCAATCGAGGAGGAGGGCGTGAAGCTTTCTTT	CASNRGGGREAFF	TRBV6-1	few	TRBJ1-1	NA
TGTGCCAGCAGCTTAGCGGGCAGGGCTGCCGAAAAACTGTTTTTT	CASSLAGRAAEKLFF	TRBV7-8	few	TRBJ1-4	NA
TGTGCCAGCAGCAAAGGGGACAGGGACACCATGAACACTGAAGCTTTCTTT	CASSKGDRDTMNTEAFF	TRBV21-1	few	TRBJ1-1	NA
TGTGCCAGCAGCTTACCGGCTAGCGGGGGGGAAGGGACAGATACGCAGTATTTT	CASSLPASGGEGTDTQYF	TRBV7-6	many	TRBJ2-3	TRBD2
TGTGCCAGCAGCCAAGCCGGAGGCGTCGGGGAGCTGTTTTTT	CASSQAGGVGELFF	TRBV4-2	NA	TRBJ2-2	NA
TGCGCCAGCAGCCAATACATTGGGACTAGCGGGGAAGATACGCAGTATTTT	CASSQYIGTSGEDTQYF	TRBV4-3	NA	TRBJ2-3	TRBD2
TGTGCCACCAGCTGGACCGTTAGCAATCAGCCCCAGCATTTT	CATSWTVSNQPQHF	TRBV15	NA	TRBJ1-5	NA
TGTGCCAGCAGCTCCGCGGGGGGCGGTCAGCCCCAGCATTTT	CASSSAGGGQPQHF	TRBV7-9	many	TRBJ1-5	NA
TGCAGCGTTGAATCCCCCGGGATAAACATTCAGTACTTC	CSVESPGINIQYF	TRBV29-1	many	TRBJ2-4	NA
TGCAGTGCTAGCACAGGGGGCTTCGAGCAGTACTTC	CSASTGGFEQYF	TRBV20-1	NA	TRBJ2-7	TRBD1
TGCGCCAGCAGCTTTAGGCGATATCAAGAGACCCAGTACTTC	CASSFRRYQETQYF	TRBV5-1	many	TRBJ2-5	NA
TGTGCCAGCAGCCTGACTAGCGGGACTTACAATGAGCAGTTCTTC	CASSLTSGTYNEQFF	TRBV7-9	few	TRBJ2-1	TRBD2
TGCGCCAGCAGCCAGGAAACAGGGGGCGCGGGGGCTAATGAAAAACTGTTTTTT	CASSQETGGAGANEKLFF	TRBV4-1	NA	TRBJ1-4	TRBD1
TGTGCCAGCAGCTTTAACAGCGGGGGGGCGGGTGAGCAGTTCTTC	CASSFNSGGAGEQFF	TRBV7-2	few	TRBJ2-1	TRBD2
TGTGCCAGCAGCTCGGACAGGAATACAGATACGCAGTATTTT	CASSSDRNTDTQYF	TRBV12-3/TRBV12-4	few	TRBJ2-3	TRBD1
TGCGCCAGCAGCCAGGTAGGGGAGCACGGGGACACTGAAGCTTTCTTT	CASSQVGEHGDTEAFF	TRBV4-3	few	TRBJ1-1	NA
TGTGCCTGGACCGTGGGGTCTTCCGGAAACACCATATATTTT	CAWTVGSSGNTIYF	TRBV30	few	TRBJ1-3	NA
TGTGCCAGCAGCTTGGTTTCCGGAAACACCATATATTTT	CASSLVSGNTIYF	TRBV5-5	NA	TRBJ1-3	NA
TGTGCCAGCAGCTTTTCCGGGGGGCCCTACAATGAGCAGTTCTTC	CASSFSGGPYNEQFF	TRBV7-9	few	TRBJ2-1	NA
TGTGCCAGCAGCCCCGGGTTTAGGGGCTATGGCTACACCTTC	CASSPGFRGYGYTF	TRBV7-9	NA	TRBJ1-2	NA
TGTGCCAGCAGTGGCCCCGGGACGGCCTATGGCTACACCTTC	CASSGPGTAYGYTF	TRBV6-5	NA	TRBJ1-2	NA
TGCGCCAGCAAACAGCGGGACAGGGGGCCCTACAATGAGCAGTTCTTC	CASKQRDRGPYNEQFF	TRBV5-1	NA	TRBJ2-1	TRBD1
TGTGCCAGCAGCTTAGCAGGGGTCTACACTGAAGCTTTCTTT	CASSLAGVYTEAFF	TRBV7-9	few	TRBJ1-1	NA
TGTGCCACCAGCAGACCACCGGACACCCACAACTTCTTC	CATSRPPDTHNFF	TRBV15	NA	TRBJ1-2	NA
TGTGCCAGCAGCTTCGGGGGGGCAGAAACTGAAGCTTTCTTT	CASSFGGAETEAFF	TRBV5-4	many	TRBJ1-1	NA
TGTGCCAGCAGTTTCTCACTAGCGGCTACAGTTACGCAGTATTTT	CASSFSLAATVTQYF	TRBV6-6	NA	TRBJ2-3	TRBD2
TGTGCCAGCAGCCCCGACAGTGGCAAAAACATTCAGTACTTC	CASSPDSGKNIQYF	TRBV7-8	many	TRBJ2-4	NA
TGTGCCGTCTTTGGGACAGGGCTTTATGGGGCCAACGTCCTGACTTTC	CAVFGTGLYGANVLTF	TRBV2	many	TRBJ2-6	TRBD1
TGCGCCAGCAGCTTGGGGACTAGCGGGGGAGTGGAGCAGTACTTC	CASSLGTSGGVEQYF	TRBV5-1	few	TRBJ2-7	TRBD2
TGCAGTGCGACACCGGGACAGGGCTACAATGAGCAGTTCTTC	CSATPGQGYNEQFF	TRBV20-1	many	TRBJ2-1	TRBD1
TGTGCCAGCAGTAACCGACTAGCGGGAGGCACGTATACGCAGTATTTT	CASSNRLAGGTYTQYF	TRBV12-3/TRBV12-4	many	TRBJ2-3	TRBD2
TGTGCCAGCAGCGCGAATCTAGGACAGGGGGAGCAAGCTTTCTTT	CASSANLGQGEQAFF	TRBV7-6	NA	TRBJ1-1	TRBD1
TGTGCCAGCAGCCGCCAGACAGGGGTCCCAGGAAACACCATATATTTT	CASSRQTGVPGNTIYF	TRBV3-2	NA	TRBJ1-3	NA
TGTGCCAGCTCCAGCGACAGTAACACTGAAGCTTTCTTT	CASSSDSNTEAFF	TRBV5-5	few	TRBJ1-1	NA
TGTGCCAGCAGCCAGACTAGCGGGGGATTCTCAGATACGCAGTATTTT	CASSQTSGGFSDTQYF	TRBV7-2	many	TRBJ2-3	TRBD2
TGCGCCAGCAGCTCAGGACAGGGGCCTCTAATTAACTATGGCTACACCTTC	CASSSGQGPLINYGYTF	TRBV5-1	NA	TRBJ1-2	TRBD1
TGTGCCAGCAGTTACTCGGGAGGGAGTGCCCTGACTGAAGCTTTCTTT	CASSYSGGSALTEAFF	TRBV6-5	few	TRBJ1-1	NA
TGCAGCGTTGAACCTAAAGGGACATTGAACACCGGGGAGCTGTTTTTT	CSVEPKGTLNTGELFF	TRBV29-1	few	TRBJ2-2	NA
TGTGCCAGCAGCGCTGGACTAGCGGGGGGTTACACCGGGGAGCTGTTTTTT	CASSAGLAGGYTGELFF	TRBV7-3	few	TRBJ2-2	TRBD2
TGTGCCAGCAGCTCGAACAAGGACAGGAGGCACCAAGAGACCCAGTACTTC	CASSSNKDRRHQETQYF	TRBV11-2	NA	TRBJ2-5	TRBD1
TGCGCCAGCAGCCAAATCACAGGGTATACAGATACGCAGTATTTT	CASSQITGYTDTQYF	TRBV4-1	many	TRBJ2-3	NA
TGCGCCAGCAGCCAATTCAATGAGCAGTTCTTC	CASSQFNEQFF	TRBV4-1	NA	TRBJ2-1	NA
TGTGCCAGCACGACAGGGGGGGCTACCAATGAGCAGTTCTTC	CASTTGGATNEQFF	TRBV9	many	TRBJ2-1	TRBD1
TGTGCCAGCATGAAGGGGGAGCTGTTTTTT	CASMKGELFF	TRBV6-1	few	TRBJ2-2	NA
TGCGCCAGCAGCCTTGTCGATGGAAATGAGCAGTTCTTC	CASSLVDGNEQFF	TRBV5-1	NA	TRBJ2-1	NA
TGTGCCAGCAGCTTATACCCCGGGGGGTCCTCCTACGAGCAGTACTTC	CASSLYPGGSSYEQYF	TRBV7-6	many	TRBJ2-7	TRBD2
TGTGCCAGTGGTGGGGTCACCATTTATGGCTACACCTTC	CASGGVTIYGYTF	TRBV19	NA	TRBJ1-2	NA